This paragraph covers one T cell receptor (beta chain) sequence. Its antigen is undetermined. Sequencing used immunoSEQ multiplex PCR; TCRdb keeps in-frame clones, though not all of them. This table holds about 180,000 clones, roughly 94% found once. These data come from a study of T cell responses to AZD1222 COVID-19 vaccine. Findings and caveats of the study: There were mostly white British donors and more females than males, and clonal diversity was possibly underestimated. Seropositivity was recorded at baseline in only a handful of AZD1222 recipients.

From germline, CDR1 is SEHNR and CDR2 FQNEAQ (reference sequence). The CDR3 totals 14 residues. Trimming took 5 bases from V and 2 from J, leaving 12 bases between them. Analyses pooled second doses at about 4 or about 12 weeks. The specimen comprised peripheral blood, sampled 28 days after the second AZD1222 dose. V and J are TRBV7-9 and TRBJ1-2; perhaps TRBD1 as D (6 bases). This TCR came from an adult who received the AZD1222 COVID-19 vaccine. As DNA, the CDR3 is TGTGCCAGCAGCCCAACGGACAGAAACTATGGCTACACCTTC. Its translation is CASSPTDRNYGYTF.